This T cell receptor beta chain comes out of a study of shared clonotypes between healthy human individuals (dated by TCRdb to 2020 to 2022). General notes on the study: The cohort comprised two women and three men aged 18 to 49 years. Per donor, three plates each were used for CD4 naive and CD4 memory, two for CD8 naive, and one for CD8 memory. Different laboratories and diverse techniques were used to prepare libraries and sequence TCR repertoires, to increase sequencing depth and limit assay-specific biases. To estimate repertoire size and how much clonotype sharing occurs between individuals, the study deeply sequenced the blood TCR repertoires of several healthy adults. Each donor's leukapheresis produced roughly between about 0.85 and 10 billion PBMCs.

Using the deep immunoSEQ assay, multiplex PCR amplified TCR CDR3 regions from genomic DNA. Extracted genomic DNA from each cell subset was distributed evenly across all wells of several immunoSEQ 96-well plates, and each plate was treated as a replicate. For sorted subsets, roughly 200 ng genomic DNA, equal to about 30,000 T cell genomes, was loaded into each replicate PCR. Purified libraries were measured with a Qubit 3.0 fluorometer, size-checked on a Bioanalyzer 2100, and measured again with the KAPA Library Quantification kit. A separate single-read 150-cycle Illumina NextSeq 550 flow cell was used to sequence each immunoSEQ 96-well plate. The original pipeline was this. Because the immunoSEQ output included only junctional sequences and no quality scores, the filtering could not be the same as the filtering used for full-length reads. Sequences were annotated with PyIR, a Python wrapper for IgBLAST v1.9, and V/J genes and CDR3 were assigned using IMGT germline references. Reads with weak V/J assignments (E-value above 1e-6), missing CDR3, stop codons, out-of-frame junctions, or ambiguous translated residues were removed. V3J clonotypes were defined by identical inferred V gene, J gene, and CDR3 amino acid sequence. Percentage overlap between repertoires was computed as shared unique clonotypes divided by the size of the smaller repertoire. Three approaches were used to assess repertoire richness: RTK rarefaction, the Chao1 estimator, and Recon v2.1 estimates of unobserved clonotypes. For all TCRbeta clonotypes obtained by the gDNA method from a few donors, generation probabilities were computed with OLGA. Here the immuneACCESS table is served through TCRdb, limited to in-frame sequences with V and J called. Missing clones are a known gap in these copies; in checked studies unresolved V genes cover under half, and the rest lacks a known reason. The V and J calls and the clone size are those of that table, but D and trimming were determined from the DNA. A total of millions of clones appear in this sample, about 92% of them only once. The top ten clonotypes cover 0.3% to 0.4% of the sample.

The donors were healthy, HIV-negative adults with no recently reported acute infections or vaccinations. Every donor was a Caucasian adult residing in Nashville, Tennessee, USA. Magnetic negative selection was used to enrich CD4+ T cells, after which naive cells were positively selected on CD45RA and the negative fraction became the memory subset. After blood collection by leukapheresis, PBMCs were isolated using Ficoll-Histopaque density gradient centrifugation and then cryopreserved in the vapor phase of liquid nitrogen. Purity and quantity of every magnetically sorted T cell population were checked by analytical flow cytometry. Each sorted fraction had its genomic DNA isolated and then quantified by UV absorbance on a Nanodrop 2000c. The full study reports these points: Sampling was restricted to blood, and TCR repertoires in tissues likely differ from the TCR repertoires found in blood. Compared with non-shared clonotypes, clonotypes shared by all four sorted-subset donors had higher generation probabilities. Even with the large sequencing depth, rarefaction of the sorted-subset datasets indicated that sequencing was incomplete. Larger estimated clonotype richness was generally found for naive subsets than for memory subsets. When several donors were compared, the shared fraction of clonotypes was about 5.4% for naive CD4, approximately 3.3% for naive CD8, 2% to 2.5% for memory CD4, and under 0.5% for memory CD8. Because the study included only a small number of donors, the genetic and exposure-history diversity represented was limited. Pairwise subsampling led to the expectation that sequencing depth would affect the degree of clonotype sharing among donors.

Notes on this clone: Its antigen is currently not known. No qualities accompany the bases; no much larger clone lies one base away.

The CDR3 spans 13 residues, from the cysteine through the phenylalanine. The sequence is cut down to CDR3 DNA, 39 bases in frame from base 1. The junction shows trimming of 4 bases on V and 7 bases on J, and the gene matches do not reach 7 bases of it. Sequences SGHRS (CDR1) and YFSETQ (CDR2) are obtained from the germline V gene. The origin of this receptor is a man aged 18-30 years in good health. Some clones in this sample may be carry-over from other donors' samples. This receptor chain uses TRBV5-1 and TRBJ1-1, with TRBD1 identical over 7 junction bases. Sequenced input: naive CD4+ T cells from PBMCs. The meaning of the sample's cell subset or site label: CD45RA+ positively selected. CDR3 region: CASSPGTVSEAFF. In nucleotide form, the sequence is TGCGCCAGCAGCCCCGGGACAGTTAGTGAAGCTTTCTTT.